This T cell receptor beta chain was obtained from a study of a mutant IDH1 vaccine in newly diagnosed glioma. Across the study: Earlier care involved radiotherapy, temozolomide, or both, and the majority received both.

The CDR3 spans 15 residues. V lost 3 bases and J lost 0, with 11 bases in between. Germline V gene lookup returns CDR1 KGHSH and CDR2 LQKENI. The time point here: baseline, week 1 (first vaccination visit). Treatment reported: pre-vaccination baseline after standard-of-care therapy. Each donor presented with a new WHO grade 3 or 4 astrocytoma that tested IDH1-mutant and showed ATRX loss. Clones were sequenced by immunoSEQ multiplex PCR, and TCRdb holds only the in-frame ones, with some missing. The sample includes some 70,000 clones, approximately 79% of them seen just once. The chain is built from TRBV18 and TRBJ1-1, with D perhaps matching TRBD1 (5 bases). This TCR derives from a man over 45 with glioma. This specimen consisted of PBMCs, obtained from a glioma patient treated with radiotherapy, temozolomide or both. CDR3 sequence: CASSPPTGVNTEAFF. DNA for the CDR3: TGTGCCAGCTCACCCCCTACGGGGGTGAACACTGAAGCTTTCTTT.